This T cell receptor (beta chain) is drawn from a study of T cells after yellow fever vaccination (dated by TCRdb to 2018 to 2020). With regard to the full study: The SMART-Seq v4 Ultra Low Input RNA kit was used to prepare libraries from fractions with low cell numbers. Blood was collected at multiple timepoints before and after primary and secondary immunization, and bulk PBMC replicates and cell subsets were isolated. Two healthy male donors, one aged 18 to 29 and one aged 30 to 40 years, made up the cohort. To follow T-cell clones before and after both primary and booster YFV17D yellow fever vaccination, bulk TCR alpha and beta repertoires underwent longitudinal sequencing. The research as a whole found: After the booster, most clones that had expanded after primary vaccination were detected again (about 95% of CD4 and roughly nine tenths of CD8), suggesting broad maintenance of memory. Compared with the primary T-cell response, the secondary T-cell response was weaker but faster, peaking on day 5 rather than day 15. A small fraction of clonotypes appeared in both the CD4 and CD8 compartments, likely as a result of convergent recombination. Only two donors were included in the study, so the extent to which the findings can be generalized is limited. Computational filtering was needed because FACS-sorted repertoires could contain abundant contaminating clonotypes from the bulk population.

CDR1 is given as DFQATT and CDR2 as SNEGSKA, both from the germline V gene (reference sequence). The CDR3 covers 16 residues, taking in both the cysteine and the phenylalanine. The read is trimmed to its CDR3 DNA, 48 bases read in frame from base 1. Synthesis of TCR cDNA relied on 5'RACE template switching, a step that introduced a universal primer site along with unique molecular identifiers. Priming of cDNA synthesis was performed from both the TCR alpha and TCR beta constant segments. Library amplification used two PCR steps, and the second PCR step added sample barcodes and sequencing adapters. Sequencing of the libraries was done on either Illumina HiSeq 2500 (2x100 bp) or NovaSeq (2x150 bp). Concerning the study's data processing: MIGEC handled demultiplexing of reads and collapsing into UMI consensus sequences, while MiXCR performed V(D)J alignment. Using edgeR on replicate PBMC samples, clonotypes were called vaccine-responding if FDR was below 0.01 and the log2 fold change was above 5 up to day 15. Each bulk clonotype was labeled CD4 or CD8 based on which sequenced repertoire, CD4 or CD8, contained the clonotype at higher abundance. Using fastp trimming at Q25 and MiXCR clonotype assembly, TCRdb reanalyzed the public sequencing data and kept in-frame beta chains. Every distinct CDR3 protein forms one entry, paired with its most common genes and DNA. What appears here as the V and J calls and clone size reflects TCRdb's work, not the paper's. The table for this sample lists 200,000 to 300,000 distinct CDR3 sequences; roughly 6.2% of them were counted only once. The biggest ten clones account for approximately 1.1% of the sample.

The treatment or condition label on this specimen signifies: live attenuated yellow fever vaccine strain. A standard Ficoll-Paque protocol was used to isolate PBMCs from peripheral blood. CD4 and CD8 T-cell fractions were isolated with Dynabeads CD4 and CD8 positive selection kits. TriZol was used to extract RNA from bulk PBMCs, CD4 and CD8 fractions, and dextramer-positive and dextramer-negative fractions. This clonotype has just a few counts. What this receptor recognizes is not known. A read error may be the cause here, since a much bigger clone is one base away. The specimen was CD4+ T cells sorted from PBMCs, collected on the day of the yellow fever booster vaccination. Here the chain combines TRBV20-1 and TRBJ2-7; 11 junctional bases match TRBD2. The source is a man aged 25 to 40 who received the YFV17D yellow fever vaccine. The encoded CDR3 is CCARGRLAGNSYEQYF. The DNA sequence follows: TGCTGTGCTAGGGGGCGACTAGCGGGGAACTCCTACGAGCAGTACTTC.